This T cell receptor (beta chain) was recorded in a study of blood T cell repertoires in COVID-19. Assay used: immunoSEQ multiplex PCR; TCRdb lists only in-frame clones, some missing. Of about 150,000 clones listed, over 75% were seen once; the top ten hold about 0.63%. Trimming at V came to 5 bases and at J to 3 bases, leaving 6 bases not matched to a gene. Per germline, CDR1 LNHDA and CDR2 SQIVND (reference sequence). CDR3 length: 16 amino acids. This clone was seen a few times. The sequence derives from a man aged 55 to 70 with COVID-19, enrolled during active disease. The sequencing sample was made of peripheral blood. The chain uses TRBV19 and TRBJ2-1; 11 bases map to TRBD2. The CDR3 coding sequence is TGTGCCAGTAGTTTAGCGGGAGGGCTTATCTACAATGAGCAGTTCTTC. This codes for CASSLAGGLIYNEQFF.